This T cell receptor (beta chain) originates from a study of blood T cell repertoires in COVID-19. Background on the study: The cDNA or gDNA used as material had been derived from T cells, B-cell-depleted T cells, or PBMCs.

Worth noting for this clone: A junction end diverges from the germline sequence, so it may reflect a read error.

Original handling: Amplified reference gene primers provided the basis for estimating nucleated cell counts. TCRdb keeps only in-frame clones here, not all; method: immunoSEQ multiplex PCR. That table furnishes V, J and clone size, whereas the DNA furnished D and trimming. Among over 200,000 clones listed, about 84% were seen once. Study members were between roughly 18 and 89 years old and lived in roughly 24 US regions. In germline, CDR1 is SGHNT, CDR2 YYREEE (reference sequence). CDR3 size: 14 residues. This chain links TRBV5-4 with TRBJ2-7; 7 bases are shared with TRBD1. This TCR was sampled from a man aged 60-69 years who had recovered from COVID-19. The material sequenced was PBMCs or T cells enriched from blood (not recorded which). In DNA, the CDR3 is TGTGCCAGCAGCATGACAGGGCTCTCCAACGAGCAGTACTTC. Translated, it gives CASSMTGLSNEQYF.